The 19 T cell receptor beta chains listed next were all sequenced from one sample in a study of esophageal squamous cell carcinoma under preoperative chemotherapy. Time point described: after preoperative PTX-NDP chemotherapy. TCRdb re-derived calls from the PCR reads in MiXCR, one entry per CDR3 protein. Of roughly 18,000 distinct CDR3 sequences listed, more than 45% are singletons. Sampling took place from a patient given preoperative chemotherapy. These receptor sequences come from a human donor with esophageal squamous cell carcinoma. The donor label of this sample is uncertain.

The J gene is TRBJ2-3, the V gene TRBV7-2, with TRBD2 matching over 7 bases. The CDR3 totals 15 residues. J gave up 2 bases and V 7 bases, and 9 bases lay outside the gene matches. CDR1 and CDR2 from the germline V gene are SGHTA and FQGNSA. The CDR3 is CASTKAGPDTDTQYF. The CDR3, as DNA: TGTGCCAGCACCAAAGCGGGACCAGACACAGATACGCAGTATTTT.

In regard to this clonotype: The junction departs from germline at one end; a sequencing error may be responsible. As DNA, the CDR3 is TGTGCCAGCAGGACGCGGGGCGGGGGGCGTATCCAAGAGACCCAGTATTTC. It specifies CASRTRGGGRIQETQYF. The J gene is TRBJ2-5, the V gene TRBV7-2; TRBD2 matches at 8 bases. Germline V CDR1 and CDR2: SGHTA, FQGNSA. The CDR3 has 17 residues.

CDR3 amino acids: CASRVTGREKDTQYF. The CDR3 DNA sequence: TGTGCCAGCAGGGTTACGGGCCGGGAGAAAGATACGCAGTATTTT. The rearrangement uses TRBV7-3 and TRBJ2-3, with D possibly being TRBD2 (6 bases). Per the germline V gene, CDR1 is SGHTA and CDR2 is FQGTGA. The CDR3 sequence is 15 residues long. Trimming removed 6 bases at V and 5 bases at J, with 18 bases between.

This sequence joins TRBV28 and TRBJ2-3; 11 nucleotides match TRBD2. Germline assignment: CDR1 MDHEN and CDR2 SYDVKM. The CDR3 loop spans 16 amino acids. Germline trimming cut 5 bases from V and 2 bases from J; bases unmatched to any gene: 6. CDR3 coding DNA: TGTGCCAGCAGTATGGGACTAGCGGAAAACACAGATACGCAGTATTTT. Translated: CASSMGLAENTDTQYF. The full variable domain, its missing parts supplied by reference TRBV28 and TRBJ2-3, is DVKVTQSSRYLVKRTGEKVFLECVQDMDHENMFWYRQDPGLGLRLIYFSYDVKMKEKGDIPEGYSVSREKKERFSLILESASTNQTSMYLCASSMGLAENTDTQYFGPGTRLTVL.

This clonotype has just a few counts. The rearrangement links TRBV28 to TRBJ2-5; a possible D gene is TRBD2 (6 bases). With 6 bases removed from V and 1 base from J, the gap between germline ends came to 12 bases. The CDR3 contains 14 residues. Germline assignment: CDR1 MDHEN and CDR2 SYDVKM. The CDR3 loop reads CASSLDSGQETQYF. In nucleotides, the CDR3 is TGTGCCAGCAGCCTTGATAGCGGCCAAGAGACCCAGTACTTC.

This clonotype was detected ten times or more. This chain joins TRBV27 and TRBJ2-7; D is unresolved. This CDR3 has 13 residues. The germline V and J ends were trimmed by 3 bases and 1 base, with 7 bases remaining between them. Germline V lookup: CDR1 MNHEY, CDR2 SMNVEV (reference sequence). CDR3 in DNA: TGTGCCAGCAGTTTGGTCGGATCCTACGAGCAGTACTTC. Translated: CASSLVGSYEQYF.

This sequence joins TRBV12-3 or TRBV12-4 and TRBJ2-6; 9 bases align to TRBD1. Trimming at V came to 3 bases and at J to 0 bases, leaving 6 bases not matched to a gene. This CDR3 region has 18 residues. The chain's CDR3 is CASSLMGTGPSGANVLTF. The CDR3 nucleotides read TGTGCCAGCAGTTTGATGGGGACAGGGCCCTCTGGGGCCAACGTCCTGACTTTC.

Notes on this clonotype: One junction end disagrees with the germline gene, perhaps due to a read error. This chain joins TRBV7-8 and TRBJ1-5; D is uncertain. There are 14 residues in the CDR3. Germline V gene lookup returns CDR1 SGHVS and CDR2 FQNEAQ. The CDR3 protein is CASSLRESNQPQHF. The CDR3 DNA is TGTGCCAGCAGCCTCCGGGAAAGCAACCAGCCCCAGCATTTT.

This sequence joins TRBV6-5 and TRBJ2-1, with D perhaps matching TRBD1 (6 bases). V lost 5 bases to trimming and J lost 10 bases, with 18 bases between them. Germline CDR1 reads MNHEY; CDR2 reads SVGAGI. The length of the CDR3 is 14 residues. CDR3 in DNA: TGTGCCAGCAGTCTCACTCACGGGACATCGGAGCAGTTCTTC. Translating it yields CASSLTHGTSEQFF.

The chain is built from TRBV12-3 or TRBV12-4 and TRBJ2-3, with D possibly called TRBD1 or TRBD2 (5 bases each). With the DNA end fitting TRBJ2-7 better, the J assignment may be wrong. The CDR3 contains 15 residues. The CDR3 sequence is CASGPGLGGEDTQYF. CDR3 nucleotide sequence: TGTGCCAGCGGTCCGGGGCTAGGAGGCGAAGATACGCAGTACTTC.

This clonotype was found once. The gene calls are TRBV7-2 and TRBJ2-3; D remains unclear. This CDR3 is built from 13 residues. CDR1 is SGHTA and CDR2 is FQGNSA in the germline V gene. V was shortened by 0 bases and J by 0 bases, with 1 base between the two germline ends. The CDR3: CASSLASTDTQYF. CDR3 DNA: TGTGCCAGCAGCTTAGCGAGCACAGATACGCAGTATTTT.

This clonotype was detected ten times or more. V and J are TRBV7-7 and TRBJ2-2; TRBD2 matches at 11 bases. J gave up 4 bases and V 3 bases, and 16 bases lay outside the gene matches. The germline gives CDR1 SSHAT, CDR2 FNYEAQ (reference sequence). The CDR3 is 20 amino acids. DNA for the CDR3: TGTGCCAGCAGCTTGCTAGCGGGAGGCCCTGGGAGTGTGTCCACCGGGGAGCTGTTTTTT. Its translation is CASSLLAGGPGSVSTGELFF. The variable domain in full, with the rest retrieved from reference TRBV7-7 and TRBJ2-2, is GAGVSQSPRYKVTKRGQDVTLRCDPISSHATLYWYQQALGQGPEFLTYFNYEAQPDKSGLPSDRFSAERPEGSISTLTIQRTEQRDSAMYRCASSLLAGGPGSVSTGELFFGEGSRLTVL.

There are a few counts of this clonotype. Written as DNA, the CDR3 is TGTGCCAGCAGCTCTGTACAAGAGACCCAGTACTTC. It yields the protein CASSSVQETQYF. This rearrangement joins TRBV28 to TRBJ2-7, with D uncertain. The closer fit of TRBJ2-5 to the DNA end suggests the J call may be wrong. The length of the CDR3 is 12 residues. CDR1 is MDHEN and CDR2 is SYDVKM in the germline V gene.

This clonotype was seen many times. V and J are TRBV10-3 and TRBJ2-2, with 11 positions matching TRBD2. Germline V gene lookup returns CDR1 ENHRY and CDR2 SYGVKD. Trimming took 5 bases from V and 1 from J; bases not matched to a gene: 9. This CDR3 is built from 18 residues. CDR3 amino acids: CAISQPLAGVVNTGELFF. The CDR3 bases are TGTGCCATCAGTCAACCACTAGCGGGAGTTGTGAACACCGGGGAGCTGTTTTTT.

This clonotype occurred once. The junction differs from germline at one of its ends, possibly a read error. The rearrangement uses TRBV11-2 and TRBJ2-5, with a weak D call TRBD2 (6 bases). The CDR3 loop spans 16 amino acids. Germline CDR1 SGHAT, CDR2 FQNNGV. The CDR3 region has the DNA TGTGCCAGCGGGGGGTCGGGGGTCCGCGACAAAGAGACGCAGTATTTC. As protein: CASGGSGVRDKETQYF.

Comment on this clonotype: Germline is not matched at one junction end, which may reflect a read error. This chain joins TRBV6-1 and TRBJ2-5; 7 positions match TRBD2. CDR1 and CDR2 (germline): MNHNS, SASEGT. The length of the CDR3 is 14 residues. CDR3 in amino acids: CASSGVIAKKIQYF. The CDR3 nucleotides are TGTGCGAGCAGCGGGGTTATTGCCAAAAAGATCCAGTACTTC.

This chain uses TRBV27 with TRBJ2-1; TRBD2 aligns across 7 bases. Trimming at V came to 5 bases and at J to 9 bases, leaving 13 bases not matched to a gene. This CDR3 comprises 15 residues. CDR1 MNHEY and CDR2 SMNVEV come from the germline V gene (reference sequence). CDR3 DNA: TGTGCCAGCAGTGGGGGGGGAATGATAGTAGGTGAGCAGTTCTTC. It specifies CASSGGGMIVGEQFF.

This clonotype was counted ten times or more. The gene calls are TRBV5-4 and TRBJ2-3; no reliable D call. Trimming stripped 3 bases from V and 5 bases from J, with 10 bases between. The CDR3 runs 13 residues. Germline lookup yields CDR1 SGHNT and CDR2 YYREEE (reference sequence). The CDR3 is CASSSRMGDTQYF. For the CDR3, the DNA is TGTGCCAGCAGCTCCCGCATGGGAGATACGCAGTATTTT.

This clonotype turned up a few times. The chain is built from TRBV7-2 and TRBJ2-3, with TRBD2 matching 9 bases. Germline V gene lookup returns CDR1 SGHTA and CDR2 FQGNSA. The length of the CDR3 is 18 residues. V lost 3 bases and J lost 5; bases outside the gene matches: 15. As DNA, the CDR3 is TGTGCCAGCAGCTTTCCGACTAGCGGCTCTAGGCTTGTAGATACGCAGTATTTT. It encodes CASSFPTSGSRLVDTQYF. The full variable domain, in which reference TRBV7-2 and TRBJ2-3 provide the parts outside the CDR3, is GAGVSQSPSNKVTEKGKDVELRCDPISGHTALYWYRQSLGQGLEFLIYFQGNSAPDKSGLPSDRFSAERTGGSVSTLTIQRTQQEDSAVYLCASSFPTSGSRLVDTQYFGPGTRLTVL.